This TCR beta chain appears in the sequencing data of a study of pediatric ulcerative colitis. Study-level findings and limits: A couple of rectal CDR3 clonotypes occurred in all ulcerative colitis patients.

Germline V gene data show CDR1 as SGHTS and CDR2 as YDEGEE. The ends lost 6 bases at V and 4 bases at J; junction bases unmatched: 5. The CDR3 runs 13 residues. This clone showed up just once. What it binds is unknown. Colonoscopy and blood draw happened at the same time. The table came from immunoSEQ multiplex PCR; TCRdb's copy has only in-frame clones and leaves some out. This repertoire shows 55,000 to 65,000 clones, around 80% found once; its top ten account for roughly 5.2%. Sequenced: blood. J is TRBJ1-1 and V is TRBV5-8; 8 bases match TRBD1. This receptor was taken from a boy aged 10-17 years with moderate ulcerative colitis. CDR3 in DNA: TGTGCCAGCACCATACAGGGGGTCACTGAAGCTTTCTTT. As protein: CASTIQGVTEAFF.